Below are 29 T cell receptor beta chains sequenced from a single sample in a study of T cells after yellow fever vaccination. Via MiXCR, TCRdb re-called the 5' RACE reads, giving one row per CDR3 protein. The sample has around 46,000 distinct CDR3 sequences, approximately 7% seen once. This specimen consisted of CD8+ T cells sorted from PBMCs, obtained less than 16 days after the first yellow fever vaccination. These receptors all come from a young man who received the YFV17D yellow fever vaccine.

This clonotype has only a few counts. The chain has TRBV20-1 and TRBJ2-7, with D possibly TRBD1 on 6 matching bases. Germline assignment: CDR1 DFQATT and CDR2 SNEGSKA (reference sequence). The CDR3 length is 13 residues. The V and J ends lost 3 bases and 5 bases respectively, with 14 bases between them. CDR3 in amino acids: CSARPTDRNEQYV. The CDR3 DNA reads TGCAGTGCTAGGCCGACAGACAGGAACGAGCAGTACGTC.

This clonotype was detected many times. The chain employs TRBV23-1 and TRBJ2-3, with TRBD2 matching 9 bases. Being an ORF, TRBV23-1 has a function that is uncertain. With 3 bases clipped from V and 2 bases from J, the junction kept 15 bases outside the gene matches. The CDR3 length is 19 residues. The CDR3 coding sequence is TGCGCCAGCAGTCACCCCGCTAGCGGGGTCCAGATCCACACAGATACGCAGTATTTT. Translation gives CASSHPASGVQIHTDTQYF.

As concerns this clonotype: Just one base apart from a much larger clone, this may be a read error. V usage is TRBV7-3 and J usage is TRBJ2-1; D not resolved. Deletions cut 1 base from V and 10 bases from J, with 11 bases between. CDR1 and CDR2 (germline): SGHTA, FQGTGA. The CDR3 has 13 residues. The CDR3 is CASSLIGGKEQFF. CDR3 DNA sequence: TGTGCCAGCAGCTTAATAGGTGGCAAGGAGCAGTTCTTC.

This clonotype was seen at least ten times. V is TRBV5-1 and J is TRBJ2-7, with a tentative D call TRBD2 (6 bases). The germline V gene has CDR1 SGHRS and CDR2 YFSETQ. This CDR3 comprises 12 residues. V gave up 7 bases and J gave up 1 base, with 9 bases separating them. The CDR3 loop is CASAGTSYEQYF. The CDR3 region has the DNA TGCGCCAGCGCCGGGACTTCCTACGAGCAGTACTTC.

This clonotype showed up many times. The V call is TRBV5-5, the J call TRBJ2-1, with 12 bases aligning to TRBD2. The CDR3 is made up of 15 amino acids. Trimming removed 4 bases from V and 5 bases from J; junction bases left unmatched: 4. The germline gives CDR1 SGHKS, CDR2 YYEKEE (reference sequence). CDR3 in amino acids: CASSATSGGNNEQFF. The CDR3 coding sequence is TGTGCCAGCAGCGCCACTAGCGGGGGGAACAATGAGCAGTTCTTC.

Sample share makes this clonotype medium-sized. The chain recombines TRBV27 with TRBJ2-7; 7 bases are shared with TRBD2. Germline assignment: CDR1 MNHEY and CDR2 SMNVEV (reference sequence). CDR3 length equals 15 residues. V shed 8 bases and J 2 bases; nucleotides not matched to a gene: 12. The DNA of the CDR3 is TGTGCCAGCTCGGCCGGGCCAGCGGGAACCTACGAGCAGTACGTC. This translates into CASSAGPAGTYEQYV.

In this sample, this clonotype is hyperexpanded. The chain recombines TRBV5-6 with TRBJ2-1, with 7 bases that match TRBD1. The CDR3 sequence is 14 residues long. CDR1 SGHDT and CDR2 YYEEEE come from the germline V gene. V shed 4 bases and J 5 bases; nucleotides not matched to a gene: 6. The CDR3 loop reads CASSPPGQHNEQFF. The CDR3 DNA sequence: TGTGCCAGCAGCCCGCCGGGACAGCACAATGAGCAGTTCTTC.

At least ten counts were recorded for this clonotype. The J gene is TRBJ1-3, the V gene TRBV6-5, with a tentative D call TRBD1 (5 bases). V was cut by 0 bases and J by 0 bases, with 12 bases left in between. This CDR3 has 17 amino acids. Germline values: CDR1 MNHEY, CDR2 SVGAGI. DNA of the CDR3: TGTGCCAGCAGTTACTCCTCGGCAGGGAACTCTGGAAACACCATATATTTT. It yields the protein CASSYSSAGNSGNTIYF.

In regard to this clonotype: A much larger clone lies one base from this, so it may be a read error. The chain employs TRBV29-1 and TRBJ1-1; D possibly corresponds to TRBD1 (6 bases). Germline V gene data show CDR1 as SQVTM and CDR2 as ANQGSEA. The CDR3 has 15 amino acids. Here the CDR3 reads CSVTHPPGVKTEAFF. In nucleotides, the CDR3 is TGCAGCGTTACCCACCCGCCAGGGGTGAAGACTGAAGCTTTCTTT.

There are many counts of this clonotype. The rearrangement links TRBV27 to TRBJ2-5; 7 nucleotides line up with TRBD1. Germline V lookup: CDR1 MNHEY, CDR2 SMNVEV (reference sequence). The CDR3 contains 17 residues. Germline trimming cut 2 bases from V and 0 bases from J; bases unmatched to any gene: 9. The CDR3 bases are TGTGCCAGCAGTTTACTGCCATGGACAGGCAACCAAGAGACCCAGTACTTC. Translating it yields CASSLLPWTGNQETQYF.

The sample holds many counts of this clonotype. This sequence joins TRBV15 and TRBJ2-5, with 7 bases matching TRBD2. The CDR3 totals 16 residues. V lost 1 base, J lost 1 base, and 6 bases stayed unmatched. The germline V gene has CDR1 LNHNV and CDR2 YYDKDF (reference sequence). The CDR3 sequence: CATSRGGTGGQETQYF. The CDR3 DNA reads TGTGCCACCAGCAGAGGAGGAACGGGGGGCCAAGAGACCCAGTACTTC.

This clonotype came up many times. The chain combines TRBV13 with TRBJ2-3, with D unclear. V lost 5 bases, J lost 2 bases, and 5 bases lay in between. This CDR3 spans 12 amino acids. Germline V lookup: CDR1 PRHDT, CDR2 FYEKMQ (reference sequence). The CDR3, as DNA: TGTGCCAGCAGCGGAACCACAGATACGCAGTATTTT. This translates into CASSGTTDTQYF.

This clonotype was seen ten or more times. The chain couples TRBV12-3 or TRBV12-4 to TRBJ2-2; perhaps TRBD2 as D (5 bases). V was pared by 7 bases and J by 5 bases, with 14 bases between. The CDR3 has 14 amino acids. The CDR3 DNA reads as TGTGCCAGCACCCACTTCGGCGGGACCGGGGAGCTGTTTTTT. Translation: CASTHFGGTGELFF.

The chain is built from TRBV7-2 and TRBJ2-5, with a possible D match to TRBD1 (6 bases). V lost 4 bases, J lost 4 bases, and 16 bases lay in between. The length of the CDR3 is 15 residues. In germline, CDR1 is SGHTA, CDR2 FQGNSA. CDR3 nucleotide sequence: TGTGCCAGCAGCTACCACCACAGGGCCCTAGAGACCCAGTACTTC. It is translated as CASSYHHRALETQYF.

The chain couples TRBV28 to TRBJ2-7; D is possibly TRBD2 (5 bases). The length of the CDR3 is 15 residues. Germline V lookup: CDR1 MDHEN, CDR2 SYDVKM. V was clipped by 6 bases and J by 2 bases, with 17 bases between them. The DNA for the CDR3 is TGTGCCAGCAGGAAACGGACTTCTCGAGCCTACGAGCAGTACTTC. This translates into CASRKRTSRAYEQYF. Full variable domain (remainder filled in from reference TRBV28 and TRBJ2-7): DVKVTQSSRYLVKRTGEKVFLECVQDMDHENMFWYRQDPGLGLRLIYFSYDVKMKEKGDIPEGYSVSREKKERFSLILESASTNQTSMYLCASRKRTSRAYEQYFGPGTRLTVT.

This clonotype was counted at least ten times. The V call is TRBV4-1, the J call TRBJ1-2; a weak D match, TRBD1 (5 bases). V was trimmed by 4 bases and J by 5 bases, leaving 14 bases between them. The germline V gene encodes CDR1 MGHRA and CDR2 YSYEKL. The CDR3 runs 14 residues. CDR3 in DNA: TGCGCCAGCAGCCCCGCGGGGGTGCATTATGGCTACACCTTC. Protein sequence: CASSPAGVHYGYTF.

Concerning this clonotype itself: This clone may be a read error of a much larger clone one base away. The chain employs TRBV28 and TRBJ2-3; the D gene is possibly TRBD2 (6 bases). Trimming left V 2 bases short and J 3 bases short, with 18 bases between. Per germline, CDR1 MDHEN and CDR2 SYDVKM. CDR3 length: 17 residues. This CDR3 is CASSLPSVGLDTDTQYF. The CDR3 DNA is TGTGCCAGCAGTTTACCTAGCGTGGGTCTTGATACAGATACGCAGTATTTT.

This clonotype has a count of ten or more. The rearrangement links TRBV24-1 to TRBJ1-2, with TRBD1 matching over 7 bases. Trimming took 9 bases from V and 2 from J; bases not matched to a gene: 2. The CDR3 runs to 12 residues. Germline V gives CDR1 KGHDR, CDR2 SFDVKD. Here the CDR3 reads CATSTGNYGYTF. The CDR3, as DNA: TGTGCCACCTCGACAGGGAACTATGGCTACACCTTC.

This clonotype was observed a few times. CDR3 nucleotides: TGTGCCAGCAGCAAACAGGGGTTCAATGAGCAGTTCTTC. It is translated as CASSKQGFNEQFF. The chain links TRBV7-8 to TRBJ2-1; 7 nucleotides align to TRBD1. V was pared by 5 bases and J by 6 bases, with 4 bases of the junction left unmatched. The CDR3 loop spans 13 amino acids. Per the germline V gene, CDR1 is SGHVS and CDR2 is FQNEAQ.

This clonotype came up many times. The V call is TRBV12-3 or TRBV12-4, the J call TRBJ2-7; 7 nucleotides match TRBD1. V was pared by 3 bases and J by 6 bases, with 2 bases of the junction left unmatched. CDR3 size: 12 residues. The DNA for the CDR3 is TGTGCCAGCAGTTTGACAGGGTCCGAGCAGTACTTC. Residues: CASSLTGSEQYF.

DNA for the CDR3: TGTGCCAGCAGCTTGGGTGGCACAGGGATTTTGTTGGCCACCGGGGAGCTGTTTTTT. It specifies CASSLGGTGILLATGELFF. The chain is built from TRBV5-6 and TRBJ2-2; perhaps TRBD1 as D (6 bases). From germline, CDR1 is SGHDT and CDR2 YYEEEE. Trimming took off 0 bases at V and 4 bases at J, with 22 bases between the two ends. The CDR3 runs to 19 residues.

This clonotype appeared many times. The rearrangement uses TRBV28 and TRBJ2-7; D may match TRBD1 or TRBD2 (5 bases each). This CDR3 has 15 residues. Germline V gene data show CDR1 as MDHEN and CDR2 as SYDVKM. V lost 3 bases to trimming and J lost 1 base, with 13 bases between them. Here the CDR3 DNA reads TGTGCCAGCAGTTTTGGCCAGGGACCATCCTACGAGCAGTACGTC. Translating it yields CASSFGQGPSYEQYV.

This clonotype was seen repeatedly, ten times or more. CDR3 protein: CASSFRGLLGSPLHF. The CDR3 nucleotides read TGTGCCAGCAGTTTTAGGGGTTTGCTCGGATCACCCCTCCACTTT. This chain links TRBV12-3 or TRBV12-4 with TRBJ1-6; D might be TRBD1 (5 bases). The CDR3 spans 15 residues. The V end lost 3 bases, the J end lost 10 bases, and 16 bases lay between the germline ends.

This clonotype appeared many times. The CDR3 DNA sequence: TGCGCCAGCAGCCTAGCGGGGGCCTTCGCCAAAAACATTCAGTACTTC. It is translated as CASSLAGAFAKNIQYF. This chain connects TRBV5-1 to TRBJ2-4; 10 bases map to TRBD2. The CDR3 covers 16 residues. V lost 4 bases and J lost 1; bases outside the gene matches: 5. Germline V CDR1 and CDR2: SGHRS, YFSETQ.

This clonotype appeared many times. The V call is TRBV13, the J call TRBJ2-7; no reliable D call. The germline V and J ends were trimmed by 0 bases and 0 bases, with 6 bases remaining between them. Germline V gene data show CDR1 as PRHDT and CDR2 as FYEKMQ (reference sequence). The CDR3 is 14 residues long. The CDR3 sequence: CASSLGQSSYEQYF. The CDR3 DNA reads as TGTGCCAGCAGCTTAGGACAGAGCTCCTACGAGCAGTACTTC.

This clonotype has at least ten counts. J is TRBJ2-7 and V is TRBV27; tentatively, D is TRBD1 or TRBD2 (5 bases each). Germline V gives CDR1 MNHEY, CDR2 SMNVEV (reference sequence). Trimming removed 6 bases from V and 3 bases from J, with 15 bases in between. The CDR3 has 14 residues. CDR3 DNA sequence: TGTGCCAGCAGCTTTACGGGGCCGCACTACGAGCAGTACTTC. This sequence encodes CASSFTGPHYEQYF.

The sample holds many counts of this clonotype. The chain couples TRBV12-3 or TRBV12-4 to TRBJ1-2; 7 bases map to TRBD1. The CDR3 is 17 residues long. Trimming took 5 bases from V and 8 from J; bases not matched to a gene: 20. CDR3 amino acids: CASSPPDRTGQDAGYTF. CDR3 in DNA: TGTGCCAGCAGTCCCCCCGACCGGACAGGCCAAGACGCGGGCTACACCTTC.

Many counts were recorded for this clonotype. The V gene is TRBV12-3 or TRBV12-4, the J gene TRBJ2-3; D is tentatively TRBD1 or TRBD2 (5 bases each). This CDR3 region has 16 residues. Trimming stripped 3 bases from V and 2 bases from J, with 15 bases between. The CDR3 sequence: CASSLRDGVFTDTQYF. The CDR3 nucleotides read TGTGCCAGCAGTTTGAGGGACGGGGTATTCACAGATACGCAGTATTTT.

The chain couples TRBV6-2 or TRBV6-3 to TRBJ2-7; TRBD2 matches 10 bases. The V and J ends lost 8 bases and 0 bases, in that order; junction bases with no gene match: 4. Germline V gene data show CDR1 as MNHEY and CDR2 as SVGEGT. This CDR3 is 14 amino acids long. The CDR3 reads CASGQRGGSYEQYF. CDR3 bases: TGTGCCAGCGGCCAGCGGGGGGGCTCCTACGAGCAGTACTTC.